A selection of T cell receptor beta chains follows, all from one sample in a study of cytotoxic CD8 clonotypes in ibrutinib-treated CLL. Method: immunoSEQ multiplex PCR; TCRdb's copy keeps in-frame clones and lacks some. This sample has 270,000 or so clones; around 76% occur once, and the top ten carry roughly 5%. Sequenced material: PBMCs, taken at disease progression, from a patient treated with ibrutinib. Every receptor here comes from a human donor with chronic lymphocytic leukemia. The CDR3 runs from the conserved cysteine through the conserved F or W. The D gene is left open where the match is weak. The size field is filled for only some rows; it gives once, few, many or a size class.

j_gene: TRBJ2-5; v_gene: TRBV18; abundance: once; d_gene: -; CDR3aa: CASSPIHQETQYF; CDR3nt: TGTGCCAGCTCACCGATCCACCAAGAGACCCAGTACTTC
j_gene: TRBJ1-4; v_gene: TRBV5-1; abundance: -; d_gene: -; CDR3aa: CASSRRGRDEKLFF; CDR3nt: TGCGCCAGCAGCCGACGGGGCCGGGACGAAAAACTGTTTTTT
j_gene: TRBJ2-1; v_gene: TRBV6-5; abundance: -; d_gene: -; CDR3aa: CASSYSRPADEQFF; CDR3nt: TGTGCCAGCAGTTACTCGAGGCCGGCAGATGAGCAGTTCTTC
j_gene: TRBJ2-7; v_gene: TRBV19; abundance: few; d_gene: TRBD1; CDR3aa: CASSIVRDRGRKEQYF; CDR3nt: TGTGCCAGTAGTATCGTCCGGGACAGGGGGCGGAAGGAGCAGTACTTC
j_gene: TRBJ2-1; v_gene: TRBV29-1; abundance: -; d_gene: TRBD2; CDR3aa: CSVEDTSGGYNEQFF; CDR3nt: TGCAGCGTTGAGGATACTAGCGGGGGCTACAATGAGCAGTTCTTC
j_gene: TRBJ2-5; v_gene: TRBV5-1; abundance: -; d_gene: TRBD2; CDR3aa: CASSQTRLAGRQETQYF; CDR3nt: TGCGCCAGCAGCCAGACAAGACTAGCGGGCCGCCAAGAGACCCAGTACTTC
j_gene: TRBJ2-3; v_gene: TRBV7-6; abundance: -; d_gene: -; CDR3aa: CASSPSTGADTQYF; CDR3nt: TGTGCCAGCAGTCCTTCGACCGGGGCAGATACGCAGTATTTT
j_gene: TRBJ1-5; v_gene: TRBV29-1; abundance: few; d_gene: -; CDR3aa: CSAQWSSNQPQHF; CDR3nt: TGCAGCGCCCAGTGGAGTAGCAATCAGCCCCAGCATTTT
j_gene: TRBJ1-2; v_gene: TRBV2; abundance: once; d_gene: TRBD1; CDR3aa: CASPDRAIFGYTF; CDR3nt: TGTGCCAGCCCAGACAGGGCCATTTTTGGCTACACCTTC
j_gene: TRBJ2-2; v_gene: TRBV7-3; abundance: -; d_gene: TRBD2; CDR3aa: CASSPGGSGTGELFF; CDR3nt: TGTGCCAGCAGCCCCGGGGGGTCAGGCACCGGGGAGCTGTTTTTT
j_gene: TRBJ1-1; v_gene: TRBV28; abundance: -; d_gene: -; CDR3aa: CASSRPGLFEAFF; CDR3nt: TGTGCCAGCAGTCGACCGGGACTTTTCGAAGCTTTCTTT
j_gene: TRBJ1-5; v_gene: TRBV4-2; abundance: few; d_gene: -; CDR3aa: CASSQEQDSAYSNQPQHF; CDR3nt: TGTGCCAGCAGCCAAGAGCAGGACAGTGCCTATAGCAATCAGCCCCAGCATTTT
j_gene: TRBJ1-2; v_gene: TRBV5-1; abundance: -; d_gene: -; CDR3aa: CASSLGRGRVGYTF; CDR3nt: TGCGCCAGCAGCTTGGGACGGGGCCGGGTTGGCTACACCTTC
j_gene: TRBJ2-2; v_gene: TRBV15; abundance: -; d_gene: -; CDR3aa: CATSRDHILYTGELFF; CDR3nt: TGTGCCACCAGCAGAGATCACATTTTGTACACCGGGGAGCTGTTTTTT
j_gene: TRBJ2-3; v_gene: TRBV13; abundance: -; d_gene: -; CDR3aa: CASSLGYARPTDTQYF; CDR3nt: TGTGCCAGCAGCTTAGGGTATGCAAGACCCACAGATACGCAGTATTTT
j_gene: TRBJ2-7; v_gene: TRBV7-9; abundance: -; d_gene: -; CDR3aa: CASSSGTASYEQYF; CDR3nt: TGTGCCAGCAGCTCTGGGACCGCCTCCTACGAGCAGTACTTC
j_gene: TRBJ1-4; v_gene: TRBV30; abundance: -; d_gene: -; CDR3aa: CAWSGATVLFNEKLFF; CDR3nt: TGTGCCTGGAGTGGGGCGACAGTGCTCTTTAATGAAAAACTGTTTTTT
j_gene: TRBJ1-4; v_gene: TRBV2; abundance: -; d_gene: -; CDR3aa: CASSGSRGEKLFF; CDR3nt: TGTGCCAGCTCAGGGTCCCGAGGGGAAAAACTGTTTTTT
j_gene: TRBJ2-7; v_gene: TRBV27; abundance: -; d_gene: TRBD2; CDR3aa: CASSLSRGLAVNEQYF; CDR3nt: TGTGCCAGCAGTTTATCGAGGGGACTAGCGGTTAACGAGCAGTACTTC
j_gene: TRBJ1-2; v_gene: TRBV4-1; abundance: -; d_gene: -; CDR3aa: CASSLGTGYGYTF; CDR3nt: TGCGCCAGCAGCCTCGGGACGGGCTATGGCTACACCTTC